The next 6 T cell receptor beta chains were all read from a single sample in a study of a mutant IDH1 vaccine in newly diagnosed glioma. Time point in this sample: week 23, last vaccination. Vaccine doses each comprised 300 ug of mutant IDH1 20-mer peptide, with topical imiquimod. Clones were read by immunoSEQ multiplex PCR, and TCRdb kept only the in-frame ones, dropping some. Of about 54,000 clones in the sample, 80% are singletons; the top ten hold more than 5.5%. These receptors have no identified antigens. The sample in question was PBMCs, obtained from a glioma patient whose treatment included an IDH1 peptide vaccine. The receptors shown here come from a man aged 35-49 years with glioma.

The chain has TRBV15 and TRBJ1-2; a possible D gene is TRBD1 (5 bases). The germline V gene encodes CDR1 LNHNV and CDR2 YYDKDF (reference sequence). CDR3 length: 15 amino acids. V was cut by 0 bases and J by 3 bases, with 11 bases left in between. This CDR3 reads CATSRDFREDYGYTF. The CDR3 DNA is TGTGCCACCAGCAGAGATTTCAGGGAAGACTATGGCTACACCTTC.

The CDR3 DNA reads as TGTGCCAGCCGTGGGACTAGCGGGGGGGCCTGGGAGACCCAGTACTTC. This sequence encodes CASRGTSGGAWETQYF. V usage is TRBV6-1 and J usage is TRBJ2-5; 16 bases agree with TRBD2. This CDR3 is built from 16 residues. Germline trimming cut 8 bases from V and 5 bases from J; bases unmatched to any gene: 8. Germline CDR1 reads MNHNS; CDR2 reads SASEGT.

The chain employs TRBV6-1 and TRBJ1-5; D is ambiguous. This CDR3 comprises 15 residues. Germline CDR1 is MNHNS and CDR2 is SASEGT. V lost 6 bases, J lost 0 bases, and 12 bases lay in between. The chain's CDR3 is CASRKDRDSNQPQHF. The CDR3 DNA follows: TGTGCCAGCAGGAAGGACCGAGATAGCAATCAGCCCCAGCATTTT.

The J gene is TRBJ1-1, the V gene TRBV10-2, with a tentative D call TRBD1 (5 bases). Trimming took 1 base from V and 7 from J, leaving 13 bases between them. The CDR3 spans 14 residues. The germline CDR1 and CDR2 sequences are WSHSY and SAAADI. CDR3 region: CASSEWGGKDEAFF. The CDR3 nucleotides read TGCGCCAGCAGTGAGTGGGGGGGTAAAGATGAAGCTTTCTTT.

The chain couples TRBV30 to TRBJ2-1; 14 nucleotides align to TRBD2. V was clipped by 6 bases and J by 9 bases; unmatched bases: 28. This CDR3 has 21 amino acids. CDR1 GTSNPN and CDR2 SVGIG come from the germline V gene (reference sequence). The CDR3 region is CACPTSGGASATGRRTSEQFF. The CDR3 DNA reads TGTGCCTGCCCGACTAGCGGGGGGGCCAGCGCAACAGGCCGACGCACCAGTGAGCAGTTCTTC.

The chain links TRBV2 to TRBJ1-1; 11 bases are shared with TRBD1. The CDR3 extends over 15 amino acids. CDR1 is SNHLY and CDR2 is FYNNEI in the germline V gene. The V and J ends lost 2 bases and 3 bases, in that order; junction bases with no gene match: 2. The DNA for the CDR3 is TGTGCCAGCAGTGAACCGGGACAGGGGGACACTGAAGCTTTCTTT. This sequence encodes CASSEPGQGDTEAFF.